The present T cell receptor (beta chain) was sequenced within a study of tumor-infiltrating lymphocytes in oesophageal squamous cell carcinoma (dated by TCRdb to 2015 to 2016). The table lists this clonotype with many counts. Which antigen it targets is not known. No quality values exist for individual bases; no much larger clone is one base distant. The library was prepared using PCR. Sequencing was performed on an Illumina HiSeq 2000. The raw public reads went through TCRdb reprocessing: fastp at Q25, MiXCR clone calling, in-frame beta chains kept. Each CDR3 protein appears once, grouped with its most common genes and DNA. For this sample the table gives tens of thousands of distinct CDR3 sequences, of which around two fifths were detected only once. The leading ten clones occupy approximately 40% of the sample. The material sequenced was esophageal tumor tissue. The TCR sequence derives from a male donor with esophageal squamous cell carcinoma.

The sequence in DNA is TGTGCCAGCAGTGACCTGGGACAGACATTGGACGAGCAGTACTTC. Translated, this gives CASSDLGQTLDEQYF. The receptor chain draws on TRBV6-1 and TRBJ2-7, and 7 bases in between align with TRBD1. From the cysteine up to the phenylalanine, the CDR3 has a length of 15 residues. The retained sequence is limited to the CDR3, 45 bases, with the frame set at the first base. For this chain, trimming is 3 bases at the V end and 5 bases at the J end, and the number of junction bases without a gene match is 10. Sequences MNHNS (CDR1) and SASEGT (CDR2) are obtained from the germline V gene.